A selection of T cell receptor beta chains follows, all from one sample in a study of T cell responses to AZD1222 COVID-19 vaccine. Sequencing was performed with immunoSEQ multiplex PCR; in TCRdb, only in-frame clones are kept and a portion is missing. Of about 96,000 clones listed, 85% to 90% are singletons. The specimen was peripheral blood, collected on day 0 of AZD1222 vaccination. All receptors derive from an adult in good health. CDR3s include the opening cysteine and the closing phenylalanine or tryptophan. The D gene is left open where the match is weak. Only part of the rows carry a size: once, few, many, or a class if the clone is expanded.

clone size	D gene	V gene	J gene	CDR3 protein	CDR3 DNA
few	TRBD1	TRBV28	TRBJ1-5	CASSPATGDQPQHF	TGTGCCAGCAGTCCCGCGACAGGGGATCAGCCCCAGCATTTT
once	-	TRBV30	TRBJ2-7	CAWSNYYEQYF	TGTGCCTGGAGTAACTACTACGAGCAGTACTTC
-	TRBD2	TRBV4-3	TRBJ2-1	CASNLFSGSENEQFF	TGCGCCAGCAACCTCTTTAGCGGGAGTGAAAATGAGCAGTTCTTC
-	-	TRBV7-8	TRBJ2-5	CASSLDLGRETQYF	TGTGCCAGCAGCTTAGATTTGGGACGCGAGACCCAGTACTTC
-	-	TRBV9	TRBJ2-1	CASLGVDEQFF	TGTGCCAGCCTTGGCGTTGATGAGCAGTTCTTC
-	-	TRBV7-9	TRBJ2-7	CASSHLRDNPGDEQYF	TGTGCCAGCAGCCACCTCCGGGACAACCCGGGCGACGAGCAGTACTTC
-	-	TRBV30	TRBJ1-2	CAWSYGANYGYTF	TGTGCCTGGAGTTACGGGGCTAACTATGGCTACACCTTC
few	TRBD1	TRBV7-9	TRBJ1-6	CASSMTGGDFSSPLHF	TGTGCCAGCAGCATGACAGGGGGCGATTTCAGTTCACCCCTCCACTTT
-	-	TRBV5-4	TRBJ2-3	CASSPGGGRGTDTQYF	TGTGCCAGCAGCCCAGGGGGAGGGAGAGGCACAGATACGCAGTATTTT
-	-	TRBV14	TRBJ1-1	CASSLVGAGTEAFF	TGTGCCAGCAGCCTAGTGGGGGCTGGGACTGAAGCTTTCTTT
once	TRBD1	TRBV3-1/TRBV3-2	TRBJ2-7	CASSQRDREREQYF	TGTGCCAGCAGCCAAAGGGACAGGGAACGGGAGCAGTACTTC
-	-	TRBV19	TRBJ1-1	CASSRGWNTEAFF	TGTGCCAGTAGTAGGGGTTGGAACACTGAAGCTTTCTTT
once	-	TRBV28	TRBJ1-1	CASSPGDLNTEAFF	TGTGCCAGCAGCCCCGGCGACCTGAACACTGAAGCTTTCTTT
-	-	TRBV25-1	TRBJ1-1	CASVGDEAFF	TGTGCCAGCGTGGGAGATGAAGCTTTCTTT
-	-	TRBV18	TRBJ2-5	CASSPAQRGEETQYF	TGTGCCAGCTCACCAGCACAGAGAGGAGAGGAGACCCAGTACTTC
-	TRBD1	TRBV27	TRBJ2-5	CASRPGTGGAKWETQYF	TGTGCCAGCAGACCCGGGACAGGGGGCGCAAAGTGGGAGACCCAGTACTTC
-	-	TRBV27	TRBJ1-5	CASSFRGQPQHF	TGTGCCAGCAGTTTCAGGGGTCAGCCCCAGCATTTT
-	-	TRBV11-3	TRBJ2-2	CASSFNLGAGELFF	TGTGCCAGCAGCTTCAACCTTGGTGCCGGGGAGCTGTTTTTT
-	-	TRBV11-2	TRBJ1-6	CASSLEPGAPLHF	TGTGCCAGCAGCTTAGAACCAGGAGCACCCCTCCACTTT
-	-	TRBV27	TRBJ1-5	CASSFRGAGQPQHF	TGTGCCAGCAGCTTTAGGGGGGCGGGTCAGCCCCAGCATTTT
few	TRBD1	TRBV28	TRBJ2-1	CASSSHGTGPLWGNYNEQFF	TGTGCCAGCAGTTCCCATGGGACAGGTCCTCTCTGGGGCAACTACAATGAGCAGTTCTTC
-	-	TRBV28	TRBJ2-3	CASSPSGVAQGLDTQYF	TGTGCCAGCAGTCCTTCGGGGGTAGCCCAGGGCCTAGATACGCAGTATTTT
once	TRBD1	TRBV6-4	TRBJ1-2	CASSDQTGGYSYTF	TGTGCCAGCAGTGACCAGACAGGGGGATATAGCTACACCTTC
-	-	TRBV23-1	TRBJ2-2	CASSQSGKAPVGELFF	TGCGCCAGCAGTCAATCCGGGAAAGCCCCCGTCGGGGAGCTGTTTTTT
-	-	TRBV27	TRBJ2-7	CASSLVGQGYEQYF	TGTGCCAGCAGTTTAGTCGGGCAGGGCTACGAGCAGTACTTC
-	TRBD1	TRBV4-2	TRBJ2-5	CASSAGTGGQETQYF	TGTGCCAGCAGCGCCGGGACAGGGGGTCAAGAGACCCAGTACTTC
-	TRBD1	TRBV9	TRBJ1-1	CASSAYRQGAGSEAFF	TGTGCCAGCAGCGCCTATCGACAGGGAGCGGGGTCTGAAGCTTTCTTT
-	-	TRBV11-2	TRBJ1-4	CASSLVMSPTEKLFF	TGTGCCAGCAGCTTAGTTATGTCCCCAACCGAAAAACTGTTTTTT
-	TRBD2	TRBV7-2	TRBJ2-1	CASSPGLGTSAYNEQFF	TGTGCCAGCAGCCCAGGACTGGGGACTAGCGCCTACAATGAGCAGTTCTTC
-	-	TRBV2	TRBJ1-5	CASSEYRIGNQPQHF	TGTGCCAGCAGTGAATACAGGATCGGTAATCAGCCCCAGCATTTT
-	-	TRBV5-1	TRBJ1-1	CASSFPRGGGTEAFF	TGCGCCAGCAGCTTCCCCCGCGGGGGGGGCACTGAAGCTTTCTTT
-	-	TRBV27	TRBJ2-5	CASTSFISGQETQYF	TGTGCCAGCACTTCTTTTATATCAGGCCAAGAGACCCAGTACTTC
-	TRBD2	TRBV19	TRBJ2-3	CASSTGTSWADTQYF	TGTGCCAGTAGTACCGGGACTAGTTGGGCAGATACGCAGTATTTT
-	TRBD1	TRBV7-2	TRBJ2-7	CASSLYRQGNYEQYF	TGTGCCAGCAGCTTATACCGACAGGGGAACTACGAGCAGTACTTC
-	-	TRBV28	TRBJ2-7	CASSPPRDSGTSSYEQYF	TGTGCCAGCAGTCCTCCCCGGGACAGCGGGACCTCCTCCTACGAGCAGTACTTC
once	TRBD1	TRBV10-3	TRBJ2-7	CAISTDRGPFEQYF	TGTGCCATCAGTACCGACAGGGGGCCCTTCGAGCAGTACTTC
-	-	TRBV19	TRBJ2-1	CASMEGGNEQFF	TGTGCCAGTATGGAGGGGGGCAATGAGCAGTTCTTC
-	-	TRBV6-4	TRBJ1-1	CASSLTENTEAFF	TGTGCCAGCAGTTTGACGGAGAACACTGAAGCTTTCTTT
-	-	TRBV7-2	TRBJ2-7	CASSPERGGAYEQYF	TGTGCCAGCAGCCCCGAGAGGGGGGGCGCCTACGAGCAGTACTTC
-	-	TRBV5-1	TRBJ2-3	CASRGAPGADTQYF	TGCGCCAGCAGGGGGGCCCCCGGCGCAGATACGCAGTATTTT
-	-	TRBV30	TRBJ1-1	CACQQGIGAFF	TGTGCCTGTCAACAGGGTATAGGAGCTTTCTTT
-	TRBD1	TRBV7-6	TRBJ2-5	CASSLEQGAWETQYF	TGTGCCAGCAGCTTAGAACAGGGGGCGTGGGAGACCCAGTACTTC
-	-	TRBV18	TRBJ2-3	CASSPVGSGSTDTQYF	TGTGCCAGCTCACCAGTTGGGTCCGGGAGCACAGATACGCAGTATTTT
-	-	TRBV5-1	TRBJ2-7	CASSSRTTTEQYF	TGCGCCAGCAGCTCCCGGACAACTACCGAGCAGTACTTC
-	-	TRBV9	TRBJ2-3	CASSAVAPPGTQYF	TGTGCCAGCAGCGCGGTGGCTCCACCTGGGACGCAGTATTTT
-	-	TRBV6-5	TRBJ2-3	CASSSEGDTQYF	TGTGCCAGCAGTTCGGAGGGGGATACGCAGTATTTT
once	-	TRBV5-4	TRBJ2-1	CASSPGPSSYNEQFF	TGTGCCAGCAGTCCCGGGCCGAGCTCCTACAATGAGCAGTTCTTC
-	-	TRBV6-4	TRBJ1-5	CASTDVSNQPQHF	TGTGCCAGCACCGATGTTAGCAATCAGCCCCAGCATTTT
-	-	TRBV24-1	TRBJ1-5	CATSDHTWTAGQPQHF	TGTGCCACCAGTGATCACACGTGGACCGCCGGTCAGCCCCAGCATTTT
-	-	TRBV6-5	TRBJ2-7	CASSYSGPYEQYF	TGTGCCAGCAGTTATTCAGGGCCCTACGAGCAGTACTTC
-	-	TRBV10-1	TRBJ1-1	CASKGGSMAFF	TGCGCCAGCAAGGGAGGGTCTATGGCTTTCTTT
-	-	TRBV28	TRBJ2-3	CASIQGGPGRPGFF	TGTGCCAGCATTCAAGGGGGTCCCGGCCGTCCTGGGTTTTTT
-	-	TRBV2	TRBJ2-2	CASSERERHTGELFF	TGTGCCAGCAGTGAGAGGGAGCGCCACACCGGGGAGCTGTTTTTT
-	-	TRBV28	TRBJ1-4	CASSWTGINEKLFF	TGTGCCAGCAGTTGGACCGGGATTAATGAAAAACTGTTTTTT